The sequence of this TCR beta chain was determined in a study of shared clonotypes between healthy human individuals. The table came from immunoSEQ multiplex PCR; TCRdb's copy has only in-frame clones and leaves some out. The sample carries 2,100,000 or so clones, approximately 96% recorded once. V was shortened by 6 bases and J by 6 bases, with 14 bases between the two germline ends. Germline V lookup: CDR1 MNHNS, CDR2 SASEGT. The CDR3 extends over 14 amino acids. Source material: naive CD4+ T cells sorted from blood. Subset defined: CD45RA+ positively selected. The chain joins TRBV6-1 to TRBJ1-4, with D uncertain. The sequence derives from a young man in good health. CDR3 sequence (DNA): TGTGCCAGCAGCTGGACTCTAGGAGATGAAAAACTGTTTTTT. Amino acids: CASSWTLGDEKLFF.